The subject of this entry is one T cell receptor (beta chain). Its antigen is not known. Sequence at one end of the junction differs from germline and may be a read error. The CDR3 consists of 11 residues. Germline CDR1 and CDR2: SGHVS and FQNEAQ. Each donor's status was that of a healthy bone marrow donor. The sample belongs to a study of cytomegalovirus exposure and HLA in healthy donors. Study-wide results and limits: The authors considered a cluster of highly shared sequence variants likely to be a sequencing artifact. A later analysis revealed that TCR association rates differed between HLA loci, peaking at DRB1 and bottoming out at HLA-C.

The PCR employed 60 Vbeta primers together with 13 Jbeta primers. Sequenced by immunoSEQ multiplex PCR; TCRdb stores in-frame clones only, minus some. The sample records about 190,000 clones, around nine tenths being singletons. Sequenced input: PBMCs. The receptor comes from a woman younger than 35 in good health and CMV-seronegative. This chain joins TRBV7-8 and TRBJ2-7; no clear D. The CDR3 coding sequence is TGTGCCAGCACCTTATACAACGCTTGGTACTTC. As protein: CASTLYNAWYF.